This passage covers 14 T cell receptor beta chains from one sample sequenced in a study of cytomegalovirus exposure and HLA in healthy donors. The primer mix had 60 Vbeta and 13 Jbeta primers. Profiling relied on immunoSEQ multiplex PCR, and the TCRdb table lists in-frame clones only, not all of them. The sample contains 100,000 to 150,000 clones, approximately 85% of which appear only once. The sample taken for sequencing was PBMCs. These receptors all stem from a boy aged 5-17 years in good health and CMV-seronegative.

The chain has TRBV2 and TRBJ1-5; D is uncertain. CDR3 length: 13 residues. Germline CDR1 reads SNHLY; CDR2 reads FYNNEI. V lost 3 bases, J lost 5 bases, and 8 bases lay in between. Written as DNA, the CDR3 is TGTGCCAGCAGTGACCTGGACTATCAGCCCCAGCATTTT. Its translation: CASSDLDYQPQHF.

The rearrangement uses TRBV5-6 and TRBJ2-5, with 9 positions matching TRBD2. The V gene end was trimmed by 4 bases and the J gene end by 5 bases; junction bases not matched to a gene: 6. Germline V gene sequence: CDR1 SGHDT, CDR2 YYEEEE. The CDR3 extends over 14 amino acids. CDR3 amino acids: CASSRSGSQETQYF. The DNA for the CDR3 is TGTGCCAGCAGCCGTAGCGGGAGCCAGGAGACCCAGTACTTC.

This clone showed up just a few times. This chain joins TRBV4-3 and TRBJ1-4; no clear D. Deletions cut 0 bases from V and 7 bases from J, with 12 bases between. The CDR3 covers 15 residues. Germline CDR1 is LGHNA and CDR2 is YSLEER. This chain's CDR3 is CASSQESIEGEKLFF. As DNA, the CDR3 is TGCGCCAGCAGCCAAGAGTCGATTGAGGGTGAAAAACTGTTTTTT.

The V and J genes are TRBV5-6 and TRBJ1-2; maybe TRBD1 (5 bases). Trimming stripped 1 base from V and 4 bases from J, with 17 bases between. CDR3 length: 16 residues. CDR1 is SGHDT and CDR2 is YYEEEE in the germline V gene. CDR3 sequence: CASSLNLDGGIYGYTF. For the CDR3, the DNA is TGTGCCAGCAGCTTGAATCTCGACGGGGGAATCTATGGCTACACCTTC.

V gene TRBV27 combines with J gene TRBJ1-1, with D maybe TRBD1 (5 bases). The CDR3 extends over 14 amino acids. The germline V gene has CDR1 MNHEY and CDR2 SMNVEV (reference sequence). V gave up 1 base and J gave up 1 base, with 7 bases separating them. DNA of the CDR3: TGTGCCAGCAGTTTATATAGGGGGAACACTGAAGCTTTCTTT. As protein: CASSLYRGNTEAFF.

Only a few counts were recorded for this clone. The V call is TRBV29-1, the J call TRBJ1-1; a weak D match, TRBD1 (6 bases). Germline lookup yields CDR1 SQVTM and CDR2 ANQGSEA. V was cut by 6 bases and J by 1 base, with 18 bases left in between. The CDR3 is 15 residues long. The CDR3 DNA sequence: TGCAGCGTCTCCCGCTGGGGGCGGAGGAACACTGAAGCTTTCTTT. Its translation is CSVSRWGRRNTEAFF.

This chain links TRBV10-3 with TRBJ2-7, with a weak D call TRBD2 (6 bases). In germline, CDR1 is ENHRY, CDR2 SYGVKD. The V end lost 3 bases, the J end lost 6 bases, and 18 bases lay between the germline ends. This CDR3 has 15 residues. The CDR3 sequence is CAISEGAGPASEQYF. Written as DNA, the CDR3 is TGTGCCATCAGTGAAGGGGCGGGGCCGGCCAGCGAGCAGTACTTC.

The V call is TRBV5-4, the J call TRBJ2-3; the D gene is possibly TRBD1 (6 bases). Germline values: CDR1 SGHNT, CDR2 YYREEE (reference sequence). This CDR3 contains 15 residues. The V and J ends lost 1 base and 4 bases respectively, with 13 bases between them. CDR3 bases: TGTGCCAGCAGCTTGCGGCAGGGGTCCGCAGATACGCAGTATTTT. It encodes CASSLRQGSADTQYF. The variable domain in full, completed from reference TRBV5-4 and TRBJ2-3, reads ETGVTQSPTHLIKTRGQQVTLRCSSQSGHNTVSWYQQALGQGPQFIFQYYREEENGRGNFPPRFSGLQFPNYSSELNVNALELDDSALYLCASSLRQGSADTQYFGPGTRLTVL.

The chain carries TRBV7-9 and TRBJ1-1, with TRBD1 as a possible D gene (5 bases). This CDR3 region has 18 residues. Germline lookup yields CDR1 SEHNR and CDR2 FQNEAQ (reference sequence). Trimming took 5 bases from V and 0 from J, leaving 22 bases between them. This CDR3 is CASSLARGEINMNTEAFF. The CDR3 DNA sequence: TGTGCCAGCAGCCTCGCGCGGGGGGAGATAAACATGAACACTGAAGCTTTCTTT. Full variable domain (missing parts from reference TRBV7-9 and TRBJ1-1): DTGVSQNPRHKITKRGQNVTFRCDPISEHNRLYWYRQTLGQGPEFLTYFQNEAQLEKSRLLSDRFSAERPKGSFSTLEIQRTEQGDSAMYLCASSLARGEINMNTEAFFGQGTRLTVV.

The genes are TRBV5-4 and TRBJ2-1; 8 bases align to TRBD2. CDR1 and CDR2 (germline): SGHNT, YYREEE (reference sequence). This CDR3 contains 15 residues. The V and J ends lost 4 bases and 6 bases, in that order; junction bases with no gene match: 9. Here the CDR3 reads CASSPPTGLANEQFF. The CDR3 region has the DNA TGTGCCAGCAGCCCCCCAACAGGACTAGCCAATGAGCAGTTCTTC.

This clone came up a few times. The rearrangement uses TRBV5-1 and TRBJ2-7; weak D call: TRBD1 (5 bases). Germline CDR1 reads SGHRS; CDR2 reads YFSETQ. Trimming cost V 4 bases and J 5 bases, with 7 bases left between them. The CDR3 loop spans 11 amino acids. The CDR3, as DNA: TGCGCCAGCAGCCGCAGGGACGAGCAGTACTTC. Amino acid sequence: CASSRRDEQYF.

J is TRBJ2-7 and V is TRBV11-2; TRBD2 matches at 12 bases. The CDR3 totals 18 residues. The germline V gene has CDR1 SGHAT and CDR2 FQNNGV. Trimming at V came to 5 bases and at J to 6 bases, leaving 17 bases not matched to a gene. CDR3 in amino acids: CASSPLRLAGGPGREQYF. The CDR3 DNA follows: TGTGCCAGCAGCCCCTTGAGGCTAGCGGGGGGGCCAGGTCGCGAGCAGTACTTC.

The chain employs TRBV7-9 and TRBJ2-7; tentative D call: TRBD2 (7 bases). The germline CDR1 and CDR2 sequences are SEHNR and FQNEAQ (reference sequence). The V and J ends lost 3 bases and 1 base respectively, with 10 bases between them. The CDR3 extends over 14 amino acids. The CDR3 loop reads CASSFRGASYEQYF. In DNA, the CDR3 is TGTGCCAGCAGCTTCCGGGGGGCGTCCTACGAGCAGTACTTC.

Written as DNA, the CDR3 is TGTGCCAGCACCCCATTTGCGGGACCCTACAATGAGCAGTTCTTC. It is translated as CASTPFAGPYNEQFF. The chain uses TRBV6-5 and TRBJ2-1, with D possibly being TRBD2 (6 bases). Trimming stripped 7 bases from V and 2 bases from J, with 15 bases between. This CDR3 contains 15 residues. Germline CDR1 and CDR2: MNHEY and SVGAGI.